This passage covers 10 T cell receptor beta chains from one sample sequenced in a study of blood T cell repertoires in COVID-19. This table comes from immunoSEQ multiplex PCR, and its TCRdb copy is limited to in-frame clones, with some not included. The sample has 200,000 to 250,000 clones; approximately 90% are singletons. The sequenced sample was PBMCs or T cells enriched from blood (not recorded which). These receptors were obtained from a man between 18 and 35 years old with acute COVID-19.

The rearrangement uses TRBV5-1 and TRBJ2-7; 9 nucleotides agree with TRBD1. Germline V gene data show CDR1 as SGHRS and CDR2 as YFSETQ. The CDR3 has 15 amino acids. V gave up 0 bases and J gave up 7 bases; unmatched junction bases: 8. CDR3 in amino acids: CASSLAGTGTLEQYF. CDR3 DNA: TGCGCCAGCAGCTTGGCCGGGACAGGGACTTTGGAGCAGTACTTC.

The gene calls are TRBV30 and TRBJ2-7; 8 positions match TRBD1. The ends lost 4 bases at V and 5 bases at J; junction bases unmatched: 4. The CDR3 length is 12 residues. Germline assignment: CDR1 GTSNPN and CDR2 SVGIG (reference sequence). CDR3 in amino acids: CAWTMTGDEQYF. CDR3 nucleotides: TGTGCCTGGACCATGACAGGGGACGAGCAGTACTTC.

J is TRBJ2-7 and V is TRBV11-2, with TRBD2 matching 8 bases. V lost 0 bases and J lost 2; bases outside the gene matches: 9. CDR1 and CDR2 from the germline V gene are SGHAT and FQNNGV. The CDR3 sequence is 17 residues long. CDR3 DNA: TGTGCCAGCAGCTTAGAAGGCGGGACTAGGGGTGCCTACGAGCAGTACTTC. Translating it yields CASSLEGGTRGAYEQYF.

Here the CDR3 reads CASRNVTGENEQFF. The CDR3 nucleotides are TGTGCCAGCAGAAACGTGACAGGGGAAAATGAGCAGTTCTTC. The chain joins TRBV21-1 to TRBJ2-1; the table gives TRBD1 as D, unverified against the DNA. TRBV21-1 is annotated as a pseudogene. The CDR3 has 14 residues.

This chain uses TRBV27 with TRBJ1-2; TRBD1 is a possible D gene (6 bases). V shed 2 bases and J shed 5 bases, with 9 bases lying between them. The CDR3 sequence is 13 residues long. Germline V gene lookup returns CDR1 MNHEY and CDR2 SMNVEV (reference sequence). CDR3 DNA sequence: TGTGCCAGCAGTTTAGGCAGGGGATATGGCTACACCTTC. It yields the protein CASSLGRGYGYTF.

The chain carries TRBV7-6 and TRBJ2-7; the match to TRBD1 covers 8 bases. The CDR3 runs 15 residues. Trimming cost V 5 bases and J 2 bases; bases outside gene matches: 8. CDR1 is SGHVS and CDR2 is FNYEAQ in the germline V gene. DNA for the CDR3: TGTGCCAGCAGCGGCGGGACAGGCGATCCCTACGAGCAGTACTTC. This gives the protein CASSGGTGDPYEQYF. The full variable domain, rest sourced from reference TRBV7-6 and TRBJ2-7, is GAGVSQSPRYKVTKRGQDVALRCDPISGHVSLYWYRQALGQGPEFLTYFNYEAQQDKSGLPNDRFSAERPEGSISTLTIQRTEQRDSAMYRCASSGGTGDPYEQYFGPGTRLTVT.

The chain joins TRBV28 to TRBJ2-3; D is uncertain. Germline values: CDR1 MDHEN, CDR2 SYDVKM. The CDR3 has 14 residues. V gave up 3 bases and J gave up 1 base, with 8 bases separating them. This chain's CDR3 is CASSFYIRTDTQYF. DNA of the CDR3: TGTGCCAGCAGTTTTTACATCCGCACAGATACGCAGTATTTT.

The chain uses TRBV7-9 and TRBJ1-1; 8 bases are a match to TRBD1. The V gene end was trimmed by 3 bases and the J gene end by 0 bases; junction bases not matched to a gene: 9. The CDR3 has 17 residues. Germline CDR1 and CDR2: SEHNR and FQNEAQ (reference sequence). The CDR3 DNA sequence: TGTGCCAGCAGCTTCAGACAGGGGTTCTCCATGAACACTGAAGCTTTCTTT. This codes for CASSFRQGFSMNTEAFF.

V and J are TRBV28 and TRBJ1-5, with no clear D. Trimming left V 2 bases short and J 4 bases short, with 6 bases between. The length of the CDR3 is 13 residues. CDR1 MDHEN and CDR2 SYDVKM come from the germline V gene. This CDR3 is CASSLPGNQPQHF. CDR3 nucleotide sequence: TGTGCCAGCAGTTTACCCGGGAATCAGCCCCAGCATTTT.

The chain joins TRBV2 to TRBJ1-2, with TRBD1 matching over 7 bases. Germline CDR1 SNHLY, CDR2 FYNNEI. The CDR3 has 12 residues. The J segment lost 6 bases and the V segment lost 10 bases, leaving 8 bases of the junction unmatched. CDR3 bases: TGTGCCACCGAGACAGGGTTGGATGGCTACACCTTC. Translated, it gives CATETGLDGYTF.